Each of the 19 T cell receptor beta chains below was sequenced from the same sample in a study of blood T cell repertoires in COVID-19. TCRdb keeps only in-frame clones here, not all; method: immunoSEQ multiplex PCR. The sample contains some 150,000 clones, more than 65% of which appear only once. What was sequenced was peripheral blood. Receptors originate from a woman between 45 and 65 years old in a cohort sampled during active or convalescent COVID-19.

This clone came up once. The rearrangement links TRBV28 to TRBJ1-3; possibly TRBD1 for D (5 bases). The CDR3 has 16 amino acids. Germline V gene data show CDR1 as MDHEN and CDR2 as SYDVKM. Trimming removed 4 bases from V and 1 base from J, with 14 bases in between. The CDR3 region has the DNA TGTGCCAGCAGTTCACCCGGTGGGGCGTCTGGAAACACCATATATTTT. Translating it yields CASSSPGGASGNTIYF.

The chain is built from TRBV21-1 and TRBJ2-4; the listed D gene, TRBD1, was not tested against the DNA. TRBV21-1 is reported as a pseudogene. The CDR3 extends over 16 amino acids. CDR3 in amino acids: CASSKATEPAKNIQYF. The CDR3 DNA is TGTGCCAGCAGCAAAGCGACAGAGCCTGCCAAAAACATTCAGTACTTC.

The gene calls are TRBV24-1 and TRBJ2-3; 14 nucleotides agree with TRBD2. Germline V lookup: CDR1 KGHDR, CDR2 SFDVKD. V lost 3 bases and J lost 6; bases outside the gene matches: 7. The CDR3 extends over 17 amino acids. In DNA form, the CDR3 reads TGTGCCACCAGTGATCCAACGGGACTAGCGGGGGCCGATACGCAGTATTTT. Its protein product is CATSDPTGLAGADTQYF.

A word on this clone: Other nucleotide sequences from this sample produce the same CDR3. The V call is TRBV12-3 or TRBV12-4, the J call TRBJ1-1; the D gene is possibly TRBD1 (5 bases). Trimming pared 3 bases from V and 5 bases from J, leaving 10 bases between. This CDR3 is built from 13 residues. CDR3 bases: TGTGCCAGCAGTTTTTCAGGGCGGACTGAAGCTTTCTTT. This gives the protein CASSFSGRTEAFF.

A single count supports this clone. The chain uses TRBV9 and TRBJ1-2, with D perhaps matching TRBD1 (5 bases). Trimming took off 4 bases at V and 2 bases at J, with 12 bases between the two ends. This CDR3 is 14 amino acids long. CDR1 SGDLS and CDR2 YYNGEE come from the germline V gene. Here the CDR3 reads CASSFSAGNYGYTF. The CDR3 nucleotides are TGTGCCAGCAGCTTCTCGGCAGGGAACTATGGCTACACCTTC.

CDR3 protein: CASSLVARPGFGTQYF. In DNA, the CDR3 is TGTGCCAGCAGCTTAGTAGCTAGACCGGGGTTTGGGACCCAGTACTTC. The chain uses TRBV11-2 and TRBJ2-5, with D perhaps TRBD2 (5 bases). The CDR3 spans 16 residues. Looked up from germline, CDR1 is SGHAT and CDR2 is FQNNGV. With 1 base removed from V and 7 bases from J, the gap between germline ends came to 19 bases.

The gene calls are TRBV7-2 and TRBJ1-1; D not resolved. The CDR3 contains 13 residues. The V gene's germline CDR1 is SGHTA and CDR2 FQGNSA. The germline V and J ends were trimmed by 3 bases and 2 bases, with 7 bases remaining between them. CDR3 in amino acids: CASSFRSNTEAFF. CDR3 sequence (DNA): TGTGCCAGCAGCTTCAGATCTAACACTGAAGCTTTCTTT.

As regards this clone: Other DNA sequences in the sample encode the same CDR3. The J gene is TRBJ1-4, the V gene TRBV30, with a weak D call TRBD1 (5 bases). CDR3 length: 13 amino acids. V was pared by 1 base and J by 8 bases, with 11 bases between. From germline, CDR1 is GTSNPN and CDR2 SVGIG (reference sequence). The DNA for the CDR3 is TGTGCCTGGAGTGGGGGCTTGGGGGAAAAACTGTTTTTT. It encodes CAWSGGLGEKLFF.

This rearrangement joins TRBV13 to TRBJ2-1, with 12 bases aligning to TRBD2. The CDR3 is 20 amino acids. CDR1 is PRHDT and CDR2 is FYEKMQ in the germline V gene (reference sequence). V shed 1 base, J shed 2 bases, and the junction held 12 bases outside the gene matches. CDR3 sequence (DNA): TGTGCCAGCAGCTTAGTGGGCCTAGCGGGGGGGCCGGGGCCCTACAATGAGCAGTTCTTC. Its translation is CASSLVGLAGGPGPYNEQFF.

The chain employs TRBV19 and TRBJ2-2, with 8 bases lining up with TRBD2. Germline CDR1 LNHDA, CDR2 SQIVND (reference sequence). This CDR3 contains 15 residues. With 6 bases clipped from V and 3 bases from J, the junction kept 6 bases outside the gene matches. CDR3 amino acids: CASRMSGGYTGELFF. The CDR3 DNA reads TGTGCCAGTAGAATGAGCGGGGGATACACCGGGGAGCTGTTTTTT.

This rearrangement joins TRBV2 to TRBJ1-5, with 7 bases matching TRBD1. Trimming took 6 bases from V and 3 from J; bases not matched to a gene: 8. The length of the CDR3 is 15 residues. Germline CDR1 reads SNHLY; CDR2 reads FYNNEI. CDR3 protein: CASRDRDSPNQPQHF. CDR3 sequence (DNA): TGTGCCAGCAGGGACCGGGACAGCCCCAATCAGCCCCAGCATTTT. The whole variable domain, remainder taken from reference TRBV2 and TRBJ1-5, is EPEVTQTPSHQVTQMGQEVILRCVPISNHLYFYWYRQILGQKVEFLVSFYNNEISEKSEIFDDQFSVERPDGSNFTLKIRSTKLEDSAMYFCASRDRDSPNQPQHFGDGTRLSIL.

The chain has TRBV7-8 and TRBJ2-5, with D tentatively TRBD2 (5 bases). The germline V gene encodes CDR1 SGHVS and CDR2 FQNEAQ. Trimming shortened V by 4 bases and J by 1 base, and 13 bases separated the two germline ends. CDR3 length equals 15 residues. The CDR3 protein is CASSSPFAGQETQYF. CDR3 in DNA: TGTGCCAGCAGCTCGCCCTTCGCGGGCCAAGAGACCCAGTACTTC.

The chain couples TRBV6-1 to TRBJ1-5, with D possibly being TRBD1 (6 bases). Trimming pared 3 bases from V and 7 bases from J, leaving 13 bases between. The V gene's germline CDR1 is MNHNS and CDR2 SASEGT. The CDR3 has 14 amino acids. The CDR3 DNA follows: TGTGCCAGCAGTGAGGGAACAGGGTGGCAGCCCCAGCATTTT. It specifies CASSEGTGWQPQHF.

This chain uses TRBV10-3 with TRBJ1-3, with D tentatively TRBD1 (5 bases). The V end was cut by 2 bases, the J end by 3 bases, with 11 bases between. This CDR3 has 15 residues. Per germline, CDR1 ENHRY and CDR2 SYGVKD. CDR3: CAISEQGTGGNTIYF. The CDR3 nucleotides are TGTGCCATCAGTGAGCAGGGAACTGGTGGAAACACCATATATTTT.

The rearrangement joins TRBV6-6 to TRBJ1-1; 7 bases align to TRBD1. Unmatched junction bases numbered 3, after V lost 2 bases and J lost 3 bases. From germline, CDR1 is MNHNY and CDR2 SVGAGI (reference sequence). The CDR3 is made up of 14 amino acids. The CDR3 bases are TGTGCCAGCAGTTACCCTACAGGGGACACTGAAGCTTTCTTT. Protein product: CASSYPTGDTEAFF.

This clone was seen a single time. V gene TRBV19 combines with J gene TRBJ1-1; D is undetermined. The germline V and J ends were trimmed by 3 bases and 1 base, with 12 bases remaining between them. Germline V gene sequence: CDR1 LNHDA, CDR2 SQIVND (reference sequence). CDR3 length equals 15 residues. The CDR3 nucleotides read TGTGCCAGTAGTATCGAAGGAGGGAGGAACACTGAAGCTTTCTTT. This encodes CASSIEGGRNTEAFF.

Only a few counts were recorded for this clone. V usage is TRBV19 and J usage is TRBJ2-1; tentatively, D is TRBD2 (6 bases). V was shortened by 4 bases and J by 9 bases, with 7 bases between the two germline ends. Germline CDR1 and CDR2: LNHDA and SQIVND (reference sequence). The CDR3 contains 11 residues. The CDR3 nucleotides are TGTGCCAGTAGTAATAGCGGTGAGCAGTTCTTC. The encoded protein is CASSNSGEQFF. The whole variable domain, remainder taken from reference TRBV19 and TRBJ2-1, is DGGITQSPKYLFRKEGQNVTLSCEQNLNHDAMYWYRQDPGQGLRLIYYSQIVNDFQKGDIAEGYSVSREKKESFPLTVTSAQKNPTAFYLCASSNSGEQFFGPGTRLTVL.

This clone was recorded only once. The chain links TRBV15 to TRBJ1-3; 8 bases map to TRBD1. CDR3 length: 17 residues. The trim removed 3 bases at V and 1 base at J, leaving 8 bases unmatched. The germline V gene encodes CDR1 LNHNV and CDR2 YYDKDF (reference sequence). The CDR3 sequence is CATSRRGQGGSGNTIYF. CDR3 nucleotide sequence: TGTGCCACCAGCAGGCGTGGACAGGGTGGTTCTGGAAACACCATATATTTT.

A single count supports this clone. This chain joins TRBV3-1 (or the pseudogene TRBV3-2) and TRBJ1-4, with D maybe TRBD1 (6 bases). The germline gives CDR1 LGHDT, CDR2 YNNKEL (reference sequence). Trimming took off 2 bases at V and 7 bases at J, with 11 bases between the two ends. The CDR3 is 14 residues long. The DNA of the CDR3 is TGTGCCAGCAGCCAACGGACAGTAGGTGAAAAACTGTTTTTT. Its protein is CASSQRTVGEKLFF.